Following are 20 T cell receptor beta chains from one sample sequenced in a study of blood T cell repertoires in COVID-19. Some clones are missing from TCRdb's copy, which holds only in-frame ones; the method was immunoSEQ multiplex PCR. The repertoire includes 110,000 to 150,000 clones, around 87% of them detected once, and approximately 2.8% sits in the top ten. Sequencing was carried out using peripheral blood. All receptors derive from a woman in her sixties with active COVID-19.

This chain joins TRBV28 and TRBJ2-2; perhaps TRBD2 as D (6 bases). Germline V gene lookup returns CDR1 MDHEN and CDR2 SYDVKM. The CDR3 runs to 16 residues. With 6 bases removed from V and 1 base from J, the gap between germline ends came to 15 bases. The CDR3 DNA reads TGTGCCAGCAGCGGGGCGGGGCTCCAGAACACCGGGGAGCTGTTTTTT. Translation: CASSGAGLQNTGELFF. Combining the CDR3 with reference TRBV28 and TRBJ2-2 gives the whole variable domain DVKVTQSSRYLVKRTGEKVFLECVQDMDHENMFWYRQDPGLGLRLIYFSYDVKMKEKGDIPEGYSVSREKKERFSLILESASTNQTSMYLCASSGAGLQNTGELFFGEGSRLTVL.

The chain employs TRBV5-6 and TRBJ2-3; 7 bases are shared with TRBD2. Looked up from germline, CDR1 is SGHDT and CDR2 is YYEEEE. J gave up 1 base and V 3 bases, and 11 bases lay outside the gene matches. The CDR3 spans 17 residues. CDR3 bases: TGTGCCAGCAGCTGGAGGGTGTGGGAGGGTCGCACAGATACGCAGTATTTT. Its translation is CASSWRVWEGRTDTQYF.

V and J are TRBV5-8 and TRBJ2-1, with a tentative D call TRBD1 (6 bases). Per germline, CDR1 SGHTS and CDR2 YDEGEE. V lost 6 bases and J lost 2, with 15 bases in between. The CDR3 is made up of 15 amino acids. CDR3 residues: CASTVQGLTYNEQFF. The CDR3, as DNA: TGTGCCAGCACCGTCCAGGGGTTAACCTACAATGAGCAGTTCTTC.

The count of this clone is one. The chain recombines TRBV30 with TRBJ1-4; 12 bases are a match to TRBD1. V lost 1 base and J lost 6; bases outside the gene matches: 6. The germline V gene has CDR1 GTSNPN and CDR2 SVGIG (reference sequence). The CDR3 has 16 amino acids. Here the CDR3 reads CAWSDAGTGGDEKLFF. The CDR3 nucleotides are TGTGCCTGGAGTGACGCCGGGACAGGGGGCGATGAAAAACTGTTTTTT.

V gene TRBV7-2 combines with J gene TRBJ2-5, with 11 bases fitting TRBD2. The junction had 7 bases not matched to a gene; V was cut back by 5 bases and J by 5 bases. The germline V gene has CDR1 SGHTA and CDR2 FQGNSA. The CDR3 covers 15 residues. The CDR3 is CASSPRLAGRETQYF. CDR3 bases: TGTGCCAGCAGCCCCCGACTAGCGGGACGGGAGACCCAGTACTTC.

The chain joins TRBV9 to TRBJ2-1, with 10 positions matching TRBD2. Germline V gene sequence: CDR1 SGDLS, CDR2 YYNGEE. This CDR3 region has 17 residues. The V gene end was trimmed by 0 bases and the J gene end by 4 bases; junction bases not matched to a gene: 7. CDR3 nucleotides: TGTGCCAGCAGCGTAGGTCTAGCGGGAGTGTTATACAATGAGCAGTTCTTC. Protein sequence: CASSVGLAGVLYNEQFF.

The genes are TRBV5-6 and TRBJ2-7, with a possible D match to TRBD2 (6 bases). CDR3 size: 13 residues. The V and J ends lost 4 bases and 2 bases respectively, with 10 bases between them. Germline CDR1 is SGHDT and CDR2 is YYEEEE. CDR3 DNA: TGTGCCAGCAGCCGGGGGACCGCCTACGAGCAGTACTTC. It is translated as CASSRGTAYEQYF. The full variable domain, rest sourced from reference TRBV5-6 and TRBJ2-7, is DAGVTQSPTHLIKTRGQQVTLRCSPKSGHDTVSWYQQALGQGPQFIFQYYEEEERQRGNFPDRFSGHQFPNYSSELNVNALLLGDSALYLCASSRGTAYEQYFGPGTRLTVT.

V and J are TRBV6-2 or TRBV6-3 and TRBJ2-3, with 8 nucleotides matching TRBD2. J was trimmed by 4 bases and V by 5 bases; bases with no gene match: 5. Germline V CDR1 and CDR2: MNHEY, SVGEGT. The length of the CDR3 is 14 residues. The CDR3 bases are TGTGCCAGCAGTCTCGGACTAGCCTCAGATACGCAGTATTTT. Translating gives CASSLGLASDTQYF.

The rearrangement links TRBV21-1 to TRBJ1-2. TRBV21-1 is assigned pseudogene status. The length of the CDR3 is 14 residues. In DNA, the CDR3 is TGTGCCAGCAGCACCGGGAGGACGAACTATGGCTACACCTTC. Amino acids: CASSTGRTNYGYTF.

The V call is TRBV3-1 (or the pseudogene TRBV3-2), the J call TRBJ1-5; D is perhaps TRBD1 (6 bases). CDR1 and CDR2 from the germline V gene are LGHDT and YNNKEL (reference sequence). V gave up 0 bases and J gave up 7 bases, with 13 bases separating them. CDR3 length equals 15 residues. The chain's CDR3 is CASSQEGGGRQPQHF. CDR3 bases: TGTGCCAGCAGCCAAGAGGGAGGGGGGCGACAGCCCCAGCATTTT.

This chain links TRBV27 with TRBJ2-5; 11 nucleotides agree with TRBD1. V lost 5 bases, J lost 1 base, and 6 bases stayed unmatched. CDR1 MNHEY and CDR2 SMNVEV come from the germline V gene (reference sequence). There are 16 residues in the CDR3. The CDR3 nucleotides are TGTGCCAGCAGTCCAGGACAGGGGGCGAGCCAAGAGACCCAGTACTTC. Translated, it gives CASSPGQGASQETQYF.

The gene calls are TRBV27 and TRBJ2-7, with 15 bases that match TRBD2. With 5 bases clipped from V and 3 bases from J, the junction kept 8 bases outside the gene matches. The CDR3 consists of 17 residues. From germline, CDR1 is MNHEY and CDR2 SMNVEV (reference sequence). CDR3 loop: CASSPRTSGRAGYEQYF. For the CDR3, the DNA is TGTGCCAGCAGTCCTCGGACTAGCGGGAGGGCCGGCTACGAGCAGTACTTC.

Here the CDR3 DNA reads TGTGCCAGCAGCATAAATTCCCAGGGGAAGGGGGACCGGTTCTTC. Its protein is CASSINSQGKGDRFF. This chain connects TRBV7-9 to TRBJ2-1; TRBD1 might be the D (6 bases). The germline V gene encodes CDR1 SEHNR and CDR2 FQNEAQ (reference sequence). The CDR3 runs to 15 residues. The V and J ends lost 5 bases and 15 bases respectively, with 26 bases between them.

V is TRBV18 and J is TRBJ1-1, with D perhaps matching TRBD1 (5 bases). Germline V gene lookup returns CDR1 KGHSH and CDR2 LQKENI. V dropped 3 bases and J dropped 2 bases, with 13 bases sitting between them. CDR3 length: 15 amino acids. The CDR3 protein is CASSPRTGDNTEAFF. Written as DNA, the CDR3 is TGTGCCAGCTCACCTCGGACGGGGGATAACACTGAAGCTTTCTTT.

The chain employs TRBV18 and TRBJ2-7; maybe TRBD1 (6 bases). Looked up from germline, CDR1 is KGHSH and CDR2 is LQKENI. This CDR3 has 14 amino acids. Trimming shortened V by 3 bases and J by 6 bases, and 15 bases separated the two germline ends. In nucleotides, the CDR3 is TGTGCCAGCTCACCGGGGGCCCAATTGGGCGAGCAGTACTTC. Residues: CASSPGAQLGEQYF. Drawing the rest from reference TRBV18 and TRBJ2-7, the complete variable domain is NAGVMQNPRHLVRRRGQEARLRCSPMKGHSHVYWYRQLPEEGLKFMVYLQKENIIDESGMPKERFSAEFPKEGPSILRIQQVVRGDSAAYFCASSPGAQLGEQYFGPGTRLTVT.

The chain recombines TRBV28 with TRBJ1-5; D is uncertain. The CDR3 covers 16 residues. From germline, CDR1 is MDHEN and CDR2 SYDVKM. The germline V and J ends were trimmed by 3 bases and 3 bases, with 15 bases remaining between them. The CDR3 region has the DNA TGTGCCAGCAGTTTTCCCCGGAGGAATCTCAATCAGCCCCAGCATTTT. Its translation is CASSFPRRNLNQPQHF.

DNA for the CDR3: TGTGCCAGCAGTAGGGCGGGCGGCTACACCTTC. Amino acids: CASSRAGGYTF. The chain recombines TRBV25-1 with TRBJ1-2; D remains unclear. Germline CDR1 is MGHDK and CDR2 is SYGVNS. The CDR3 is made up of 11 amino acids. Trimming stripped 5 bases from V and 8 bases from J, with 9 bases between.

Worth noting for this clone: Other DNA variants within this sample encode the same CDR3. This chain uses TRBV20-1 with TRBJ2-7, with D tentatively TRBD1 (5 bases). The CDR3 consists of 11 residues. V lost 2 bases to trimming and J lost 7 bases, with 9 bases between them. Looked up from germline, CDR1 is DFQATT and CDR2 is SNEGSKA (reference sequence). CDR3 residues: CSARSGFEQYF. CDR3 nucleotides: TGCAGTGCTAGATCAGGGTTTGAGCAGTACTTC.

This sequence joins TRBV4-3 and TRBJ1-4; D unresolved. V lost 4 bases and J lost 10, with 16 bases in between. CDR1 is LGHNA, CDR2 YSLEER, per germline. This CDR3 is 14 amino acids long. Here the CDR3 reads CASSPRAGYGKLFF. CDR3 sequence (DNA): TGCGCCAGCAGCCCTCGAGCGGGGTACGGAAAACTGTTTTTT.

V usage is TRBV5-6 and J usage is TRBJ1-5; possible D gene TRBD1, 5 bases. Germline CDR1 is SGHDT and CDR2 is YYEEEE. V was cut by 1 base and J by 0 bases, with 5 bases left in between. The CDR3 covers 14 residues. The CDR3 spells CASSLRGSNQPQHF. DNA for the CDR3: TGTGCCAGCAGCTTGAGGGGTAGCAATCAGCCCCAGCATTTT.